The 10 T cell receptor beta chains in this list originate from one sample, sequenced in a study of CD8+CD57+ T cells in acquired aplastic anemia. Sequencing was done on patients that had shown CD8+CD57+ cell expansion by flow cytometry. Genomic DNA acted as the template from which TCR beta VDJ combination and CDR3 sequence profiling were carried out. TCRdb reprocessed the reads with MiXCR, giving one entry per CDR3 protein. The sample lists 180,000 or so distinct CDR3 sequences; 48% were seen once. Sample: sorted CD4+, CD8+, or CD8+CD57+ T cells (not recorded which) from PBMCs. These receptors originate from a human donor with aplastic anemia.

This chain connects TRBV27 to TRBJ2-5, with D uncertain. Deletions cut 6 bases from V and 10 bases from J, with 15 bases between. Germline CDR1 and CDR2: MNHEY and SMNVEV (reference sequence). The CDR3 is made up of 12 amino acids. CDR3 amino acids: CASRRSIGDQYF. DNA of the CDR3: TGTGCCAGCAGAAGGTCCATTGGGGACCAGTACTTC.

This clonotype was seen ten or more times. The chain combines TRBV2 with TRBJ1-4; D is unclear. The CDR3 consists of 13 residues. Germline V gene sequence: CDR1 SNHLY, CDR2 FYNNEI. V was clipped by 10 bases and J by 8 bases, with 17 bases between them. The chain's CDR3 is CATAIQWGEKLFF. In DNA, the CDR3 is TGTGCCACCGCAATACAGTGGGGAGAAAAACTGTTTTTT.

This sequence joins TRBV4-2 and TRBJ2-7, with TRBD2 matching 7 bases. The germline gives CDR1 LGHNA, CDR2 YNFKEQ. This CDR3 region has 16 residues. V was clipped by 0 bases and J by 1 base; unmatched bases: 6. CDR3 DNA sequence: TGTGCCAGCAGCCAAGATCCGGGGGGACGGTCCTACGAGCAGTACTTC. Its protein is CASSQDPGGRSYEQYF.

This clonotype was found many times. The chain carries TRBV15 and TRBJ2-7; 8 positions agree with TRBD1. The CDR3 has 15 residues. Germline lookup yields CDR1 LNHNV and CDR2 YYDKDF (reference sequence). The junction had 7 bases not matched to a gene; V was cut back by 3 bases and J by 3 bases. CDR3 residues: CATSRGRGLGYEQYF. The CDR3 DNA sequence: TGTGCCACCAGCAGGGGCAGGGGGCTGGGCTACGAGCAGTACTTC.

This clonotype was counted a few times. The chain links TRBV15 to TRBJ2-5, with a weak D call TRBD1 (5 bases). Trimming pared 3 bases from V and 4 bases from J, leaving 9 bases between. The germline CDR1 and CDR2 sequences are LNHNV and YYDKDF (reference sequence). This CDR3 is 13 amino acids long. CDR3 coding DNA: TGTGCCACCAGCAGGCGCAGGGCAGAGACCCAGTACTTC. Amino acids: CATSRRRAETQYF.

Concerning this clonotype itself: Given a much more abundant clone one base away, this may be a read error. J is TRBJ2-6 and V is TRBV9; D gene uncertain. V was shortened by 2 bases and J by 2 bases, with 8 bases between the two germline ends. The length of the CDR3 is 15 residues. Germline loops: CDR1 SGDLS, CDR2 YYNGEE. This CDR3 is CASSVARTGANVLTF. The CDR3 DNA follows: TGTGCCAGCAGCGTGGCGCGGACTGGGGCCAACGTCCTGACTTTC.

This clonotype was found many times. The V gene is TRBV7-3, the J gene TRBJ1-4, with D uncertain. Germline-derived CDR1 and CDR2 are SGHTA and FQGTGA. There are 13 residues in the CDR3. Trimming removed 3 bases at V and 9 bases at J, with 11 bases between. The DNA of the CDR3 is TGTGCCAGCAGCTTGGGGTTGGGCCAAAAACTGTTTTTT. This codes for CASSLGLGQKLFF.

V and J are TRBV20-1 and TRBJ2-5; 11 bases match TRBD1. The germline V gene has CDR1 DFQATT and CDR2 SNEGSKA (reference sequence). Trimming took 4 bases from V and 5 from J; bases not matched to a gene: 6. The CDR3 length is 14 residues. The DNA of the CDR3 is TGCAGTGCTACCGGGACAGGGGGGGTGGAGACCCAGTACTTC. This encodes CSATGTGGVETQYF.

This clonotype was counted once. The chain joins TRBV2 to TRBJ1-3, with D perhaps matching TRBD1 (5 bases). The germline V gene encodes CDR1 SNHLY and CDR2 FYNNEI. Trimming stripped 4 bases from V and 3 bases from J, with 13 bases between. This CDR3 is 15 amino acids long. CDR3 sequence (DNA): TGTGCCAGCAGTGGCCCGACCAGGGTTGGAAACACCATATATTTT. This codes for CASSGPTRVGNTIYF.

This chain links TRBV20-1 with TRBJ1-1; D unresolved. This CDR3 comprises 14 residues. Per germline, CDR1 DFQATT and CDR2 SNEGSKA (reference sequence). V dropped 3 bases and J dropped 0 bases, with 11 bases sitting between them. The CDR3 sequence: CSASPEVLNTEAFF. The CDR3 coding sequence is TGCAGTGCTAGTCCGGAAGTCTTGAACACTGAAGCTTTCTTT.